This TCR beta chain stems from a study of CD8+ T cells in alopecia areata (dated by TCRdb to the late 2010s). General notes on the study: Treated patients were enrolled in an open-label pilot trial of oral tofacitinib at 5 to 10 mg twice daily for moderate-to-severe alopecia areata. Tofacitinib was given for 6 to 18 months, followed by 6 months of follow-up off drug to assess delayed response and recurrence. The study used high-throughput TCRbeta sequencing to examine T cell clonal expansion in alopecia areata, in both the C3H/HeJ mouse model and human patients. Human TCRbeta sequencing covered scalp tissue and sorted CD4+ and CD8+ peripheral blood T cells from patchy and totalis/universalis alopecia areata patients and healthy controls. Patients on tofacitinib were biopsied at baseline and after 4 and 24 weeks of treatment, and several of the patients also had a later scalp biopsy. Clonality in the scalp was compared among normal scalp (n=4), patchy alopecia areata scalp (n=8), and alopecia totalis/universalis scalp (n=8). RNA was extracted with the PAXgene miRNA kit for fixed scalp, the miRNeasy kit for PBMCs, and the RNeasy kit for mouse skin. Amplification of TCRbeta CDR3 regions was done by immunoSEQ multiplex PCR using 35 Vbeta forward primers and 13 Jbeta reverse primers.

Libraries were constructed by the immunoSEQ multiplex PCR assay. For TCR sequencing, RNA was extracted from every sample and reverse transcribed into cDNA to serve as template. First-strand cDNA was synthesized using SuperScript III with a 2:1 mix of oligo-dT and random hexamers. A synthetic immune receptor repertoire was used to measure amplification bias, and any remaining bias was corrected computationally. Processing in the source paper ran as follows. Raw reads were preprocessed to remove errors, and CDR3 was defined by IMGT conventions from the conserved cysteine to phenylalanine. To get clonality, Shannon entropy was normalized by log2 of the number of productive unique TCRs and the result was subtracted from 1. CD4 or CD8 identity of scalp clones was inferred by cross-referencing scalp TCRbeta sequences with sorted blood CD4 and CD8 repertoires. Here the immuneACCESS table is served through TCRdb, limited to in-frame sequences with V and J called. Missing clones are a known gap in these copies; in checked studies unresolved V genes cover under half, and the rest lacks a known reason. The V and J calls and clone size were taken over from that table, and D and trimming were inferred from the DNA. In this sample the table shows about 130,000 clones, about 50% of which occur a single time. The ten largest make up about 17% of the sample.

Remarks on this clone: Its antigen is currently not known. There are no base qualities to consult, and no much larger clone falls within one base.

The study at large found these results: TCR sequences shared between patients were less clear than in mice, possibly partly because of HLA diversity in the patient population. Compared with normal scalp, lesional scalp, particularly in alopecia totalis/universalis, had higher clonality and more expanded CD8+ clones, which suggests antigenic drive. Resident alphabeta T cells in normal human skin are also sequenced, complicating scalp TCR repertoire analysis, unlike mouse skin dominated by gammadelta T cells.

The CDR3 holds 15 amino acids from the cysteine to the phenylalanine. Only CDR3 DNA remains: 45 bases, in frame from the first base. V lost 7 bases and J lost 0 bases; the stretch between them is 15 bases long. CDR1 and CDR2 (MGHDK, SYGVNS) derive from the germline V gene. The time point label here, explained by the study, means: baseline before oral tofacitinib. Lesional scalp punch biopsies and peripheral blood were collected from alopecia areata patients. PBMCs were separated by density centrifugation and stained for CD3, CD4 and CD8, after which CD4+ and CD8+ T cells were sorted on a FACSAria. The sequenced sample was CD8+ T cells sorted from blood, obtained at week 0. This sequence originates from a human donor with alopecia areata. The rearranged segments are TRBV25-1 and TRBJ1-2, with the D gene not clear enough to name. The DNA sequence follows: TGTGCCAGCAAGGTGGAGACGGAAGCTAACTATGGCTACACCTTC. It specifies CASKVETEANYGYTF.